This TCR beta chain was found in a study of blood T cell repertoires in COVID-19. Study in general: The United States, Italy and Spain provided the acute and convalescent COVID-19 samples. PBMCs, B-cell-depleted T cells, or T cells provided the cDNA or gDNA that made up the material.

The CDR3 totals 15 residues. Germline-derived CDR1 and CDR2 are MNHNS and SASEGT. Trimming took 2 bases from V and 2 from J; bases not matched to a gene: 5. The table came from immunoSEQ multiplex PCR; TCRdb's copy has only in-frame clones and leaves some out. Among 250,000 to 350,000 clones listed, about 89% were seen once. Donors were grouped by their self-reported clinical history. Sequencing was done on a sample of PBMCs or T cells enriched from blood (not recorded which). The TCR sequence derives from a woman between 25 and 40 years old who had recovered from COVID-19. This chain connects TRBV6-1 to TRBJ1-2, with TRBD1 matching 7 bases. The CDR3 reads CASSEQPGQNYGYTF. CDR3 nucleotide sequence: TGTGCCAGCAGTGAACAACCGGGACAGAACTATGGCTACACCTTC.